This T cell receptor beta chain came from a study of T-cell memory formation after mild COVID-19. For the study at large: There were largely donor-specific TCR clusters.

TCRdb reprocessed the 5' RACE reads with MiXCR, giving one entry per CDR3 protein. The sample yields approximately 190,000 distinct CDR3 sequences, roughly 18% seen once. A word on this clonotype: Its target is not known.

Study results and limitations: There was a balanced CD4/CD8 profile in clones contracting day 15 to 85, and later expanders leaned CD4+. There was no confirmation that second-wave clones peaking on day 37 were SARS-CoV-2 specific.

V shed 6 bases and J 1 base; nucleotides not matched to a gene: 3. Germline V gene lookup returns CDR1 MNHNS and CDR2 SASEGT. The CDR3 has 14 amino acids. The chain is built from TRBV6-1 and TRBJ1-1, with 9 positions matching TRBD1. This clonotype was sampled from an adult woman who had mild COVID-19 (a few samples of this study predate the infection). Cell type and time point are not known. The specimen was PBMCs or a T cell subset sorted from them (not recorded which). CDR3 nucleotide sequence: TGTGCCAGCAGCGTGGACAGGGGGAACACTGAAGCTTTCTTT. Its translation is CASSVDRGNTEAFF.